Listed below are T cell receptor beta chains from one sample, sequenced in a study of T cell repertoires in cytomegalovirus infection. Each CDR3 protein gets one entry after TCRdb re-called the reads with MiXCR. In the table there are some 940,000 distinct CDR3 sequences, less than 35% of which are singletons. No antigens are known for them. The starting material was cultured CD8+ T cells from PBMCs, obtained from culture after CMV antigen stimulation. The receptors derive from a human donor in good health (CMV status not recorded). Some clones in this sample may be carry-over from other donors' samples. Each CDR3 is given with its conserved first and last residue. A D gene is named only where the DNA matches it firmly. A row's size may be missing; if present it is once, few, many or a size class.

cdr3_length clone_size j_call d_call v_call cdr3_nt cdr3_aa
13 NA TRBJ2-6 NA TRBV28 TGTGCCAGCAAGGTTTCTGGGGCCAACGTCCTGACTTTC CASKVSGANVLTF
16 NA TRBJ2-1 TRBD1 TRBV7-2 TGTGCCAGCAGCTTAACAGGGGGCCTGATCAACAATGAGCAGTTCTTC CASSLTGGLINNEQFF
16 few TRBJ1-5 NA TRBV12-3/TRBV12-4 TGTGCCAGCAGTTTAGGTGGGCGTTATAGCAATCAGCCCCAGCATTTT CASSLGGRYSNQPQHF
13 many TRBJ2-3 TRBD1 TRBV29-1 TGCAGCGTCGGGACAGGGGGAAGTGATACGCAGTATTTT CSVGTGGSDTQYF
12 few TRBJ1-2 NA TRBV5-8 TGTGCCAGCAGCTTGGTGCTCTATGGCTACACCTTC CASSLVLYGYTF
13 many TRBJ1-2 NA TRBV7-8 TGTGCCAGCAGCCACCGGACAGCGGATGGCTACACCTTC CASSHRTADGYTF
11 few TRBJ2-2 NA TRBV12-3/TRBV12-4 TGTGCCAGCAGTGCACCCGGGGAGCTGTTTTTT CASSAPGELFF
15 NA TRBJ1-5 TRBD1 TRBV4-1 TGCGCCAGCAGCCCGTGGGACAGAGCCAATCAGCCCCAGCATTTT CASSPWDRANQPQHF
14 NA TRBJ2-7 NA TRBV7-4 TGTGCCAGCAGCTTAGACCAGGGATTTCGCGAGCAGTACTTC CASSLDQGFREQYF
17 few TRBJ1-5 NA TRBV19 TGTGCCAGTAGTATACGCGGGGGCCTATATAGCAATCAGCCCCAGCATTTT CASSIRGGLYSNQPQHF
15 once TRBJ1-1 NA TRBV9 TGTGCCAGCAGCGTAGTGGCAGGCCCCTTGCTTGAAGCTTTCTTT CASSVVAGPLLEAFF
12 NA TRBJ2-1 NA TRBV12-3/TRBV12-4 TGTGCCAGCAGTCCAATAAGCGATGAGCAGTTCTTC CASSPISDEQFF
13 few TRBJ2-5 NA TRBV2 TGTGCCAGCAGTGAATGGGGCCCCGAGACCCAGTACTTC CASSEWGPETQYF
12 NA TRBJ2-1 NA TRBV27 TGTGCCAGCAGACTTGACAGCAATGAGCAGTTCTTC CASRLDSNEQFF
12 many TRBJ2-1 NA TRBV10-3 TGTGCCATCAGTGATACAGTCGGTGAGCAGTTCTTC CAISDTVGEQFF
13 NA TRBJ2-3 NA TRBV4-1 TGCGCCAGCAGCCAAGACCGGGACTTCATCAAGTATTTT CASSQDRDFIKYF
15 medium-sized TRBJ1-2 NA TRBV4-2 TGTGCCAGCAGCCACGGGCTATACCACTACAAGGGCTACACCTTC CASSHGLYHYKGYTF